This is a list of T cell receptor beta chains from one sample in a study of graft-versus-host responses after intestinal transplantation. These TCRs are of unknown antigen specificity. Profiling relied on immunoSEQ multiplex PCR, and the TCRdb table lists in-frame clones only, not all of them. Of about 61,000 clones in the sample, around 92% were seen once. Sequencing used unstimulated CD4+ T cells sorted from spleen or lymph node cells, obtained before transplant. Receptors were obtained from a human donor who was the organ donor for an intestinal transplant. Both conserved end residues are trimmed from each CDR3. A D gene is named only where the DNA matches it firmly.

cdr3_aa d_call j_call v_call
ASSQAPGVDRVGEKLF TRBD1 TRBJ1-4 TRBV4-1
ASSFRGDQETQY TRBD2 TRBJ2-5 TRBV7-2
ASSPGQLVSEQY TRBD1 TRBJ2-7 TRBV6-6
ASSPGGVGPQETQY NA TRBJ2-5 TRBV5-1
ASRSGQAYGYT TRBD1 TRBJ1-2 TRBV4-2
ASSEEVVYTLSSPLH NA TRBJ1-6 TRBV6-1
ASSWRVNTEAF NA TRBJ1-1 TRBV7-2
ASSLLGTETQY NA TRBJ2-5 TRBV11-3
SVRGLAGSTDTQY TRBD2 TRBJ2-3 TRBV29-1
ASSQDLADSSYEQY NA TRBJ2-7 TRBV4-2
ASSSPTGLYYGYT TRBD1 TRBJ1-2 TRBV7-9
ASSLTIESQETQY NA TRBJ2-5 TRBV7-3
APNIQGTDTQY NA TRBJ2-3 TRBV5-8
ASSFALAGGTDTQY TRBD2 TRBJ2-3 TRBV5-6
ASSRSGTTIYEQY NA TRBJ2-7 TRBV2
ASSQFAMPGAPGNTIY NA TRBJ1-3 TRBV4-1
ASSVRGTSSYEQY NA TRBJ2-7 TRBV9
ATSKPSKKVRYEQY NA TRBJ2-7 TRBV15
ASSASGGSYNEQF TRBD2 TRBJ2-1 TRBV9
ASSLARGYTGELF TRBD2 TRBJ2-2 TRBV11-2
ASGLLGRYTQY NA TRBJ2-3 TRBV12-5
ASSILFHRELF NA TRBJ2-2 TRBV6-5
ASSYVQGYEKLF TRBD1 TRBJ1-4 TRBV6-6
ASSQEAGYNYGYT NA TRBJ1-2 TRBV4-3
ASSSTGGEGQPQH NA TRBJ1-5 TRBV21-1
ASSSWAGWGSPLH NA TRBJ1-6 TRBV6-6
AWSSGGAYEQY TRBD2 TRBJ2-7 TRBV30
ASSPQGMSTGELF NA TRBJ2-2 TRBV7-2
ASSAQGGFTGYGYT TRBD1 TRBJ1-2 TRBV9
ASSQYRGDSGYT TRBD1 TRBJ1-2 TRBV16
ASSFERGLGEQY TRBD2 TRBJ2-7 TRBV5-4
ASSSEGSGGGNTIY TRBD1 TRBJ1-3 TRBV7-3
ASSRRLAGEGTDTQY TRBD2 TRBJ2-3 TRBV4-2
ASSPGVGASTDTQY NA TRBJ2-3 TRBV18
ASSSDRGPPGELF TRBD1 TRBJ2-2 TRBV6-5
ASRPSREGYGYT NA TRBJ1-2 TRBV6-6
ASSFMLLGGRNTEAF NA TRBJ1-1 TRBV5-8
ASSGGNTEAF NA TRBJ1-1 TRBV2
ASSLRGRGEKLF TRBD1 TRBJ1-4 TRBV9
ASSVQRNTEAF NA TRBJ1-1 TRBV5-4
ASSHGIKNTGELF NA TRBJ2-2 TRBV4-1
ASSSERGETQY TRBD2 TRBJ2-5 TRBV7-3
ASSHPDRFNTEAF NA TRBJ1-1 TRBV6-6
ASSTVSGGASETQY TRBD2 TRBJ2-5 TRBV19
SVIKTGENTEAF NA TRBJ1-1 TRBV29-1
AAGGAANEKLF TRBD1 TRBJ1-4 TRBV10-3
AIRIDVNTEAF NA TRBJ1-1 TRBV10-3
ASGIGYEQY TRBD2 TRBJ2-7 TRBV10-3
ATSRAFGIYYGYT NA TRBJ1-2 TRBV15
ASSEFRGTSNQPQH NA TRBJ1-5 TRBV2
ASSRRDSLTDTQY NA TRBJ2-3 TRBV2
ASSRTSTTDTQY TRBD2 TRBJ2-3 TRBV6-5
ASSYLAGSYEQY NA TRBJ2-7 TRBV6-1
ASSRGQGNPSYGYT TRBD1 TRBJ1-2 TRBV7-9
ASSLAGARAKNIQY NA TRBJ2-4 TRBV5-4
ASGLVRGGRANEKLF TRBD1 TRBJ1-4 TRBV12-5
ASSGENIQY NA TRBJ2-4 TRBV2
ARSSKQLAGGRDGTDTQY TRBD2 TRBJ2-3 TRBV5-3
ASSHPGQGASGYT TRBD1 TRBJ1-2 TRBV4-1